This T cell receptor (beta chain) was captured by sequencing in a study of Graves' ophthalmopathy and Graves' hyperthyroidism (dated by TCRdb to the late 2010s). For context, the study as a whole: Hyperthyroidism was considered stable if no progression to ophthalmopathy occurred within 18 months of follow-up. To tell Graves' ophthalmopathy apart from Graves' hyperthyroidism, and to predict which patients would progress to ophthalmopathy, the study relied on TCR beta repertoire signatures. In total, some 140 blood samples were TCR-sequenced: around 42 ophthalmopathy, approximately 75 hyperthyroidism and some 17 hyperthyroidism-to-ophthalmopathy patients. A discovery set of 100 patients (approximately 45 ophthalmopathy, 55 to 60 stable hyperthyroidism) was enrolled to explore V-J signatures distinguishing ophthalmopathy from hyperthyroidism. An independent validation cohort was composed of roughly 18 hyperthyroidism patients and over 15 patients who later progressed from hyperthyroidism to ophthalmopathy. T-cell repertoires of thyroid tissue and blood were compared in more than five hyperthyroidism patients. After sampling, hyperthyroidism patients received methimazole starting at 30 mg daily, and ophthalmopathy patients received high-dose intravenous methylprednisolone.

Patients with hyperthyroidism were aged 18 to 65 years, had been newly diagnosed, and had a disease duration of less than 2 months. Patients were excluded if they had other autoimmune diseases, uncontrolled infections, pregnancy or lactation. Diagnosis was based on clinical symptoms, serum thyroxine, TRAb, thyroid ultrasound and orbital computed tomography. Total RNA was extracted with Trizol reagent and quality-checked on an Agilent 2100 Bioanalyzer. What the research found in general, with its limitations: Sample size was not statistically predetermined, and group allocation was not concealed from the investigators. Ophthalmopathy was separated from stable hyperthyroidism by the 13-signature model with just under 90% sensitivity and 81% to 83% specificity in cross-validation and with 80%/75% in the test set. In validation, the model predicted ophthalmopathy progression with about 71% sensitivity and less than 80% specificity; 12 predicted patients were CT-confirmed with GO in a median of about 7.1 months. Most expanded thyroid clonotypes with frequency above 0.001 were also detected in blood, suggesting blood repertoires may reflect the thyroid immune response.

This clonotype was counted many times. The antigen it recognizes is unknown. Per-base qualities were not stored, and no clone one base away is much larger. For repertoire sequencing, TCR beta CDR3 regions were amplified from RNA transcripts. A first-round RT-PCR used HTBI primers with the Qiagen OneStep RT-PCR kit, followed by a second-round multiplex PCR, size selection and purification. Sequencing of the libraries was carried out on an Illumina HiSeq2000 in paired-end mode with 100 bp reads. Per the source publication's procedure: SOAPnuke was used to process the reads, throwing out any read that had adapters, had uncalled bases, had a mean Phred below 15, or lacked an exact constant-primer or identifier match. COPE v1.2.5 was used to merge the high-quality paired reads. Each unique nucleotide sequence was defined as a clonotype, and clonotypes were aligned to IMGT TRB V, D and J references with MiTCR v1.1. Only V-J combinations with frequency above 0.0001 were analysed, covering about 99% of repertoires. For each V-J combination, a TCR clonal expansion and chaos score was defined as the ratio of F50 clonal expansion to chaos observed in the TCRdist matrix. Welch's t-statistics and random forest were used to reduce features to about a dozen V-J combinations, which were fed into a naive Bayes classifier. Thyroid-blood repertoire similarity was quantified with the Morisita-Horn index. The public reads were run again by TCRdb, first through fastp at Q25 and then through MiXCR, and only productive beta chains were kept. Records with the same CDR3 protein are collapsed into one entry carrying the most frequent genes and DNA. Clone size and V and J calls follow TCRdb, not the original study. The sample data list 580,000 or so distinct CDR3 sequences, and 35% to 40% of these were observed just once. The top ten clones comprise roughly 4% of the sample.

The germline ends are 17 bases apart after V is trimmed by 2 bases and J by 7 bases. The CDR3 runs 15 amino acids, cysteine and phenylalanine included. Only the CDR3 DNA stays, 45 bases, in frame from base 1. The germline V gene encodes CDR1 SNHLY and CDR2 FYNNEI. Rearrangement joined TRBV2 to TRBJ2-5; the D gene cannot be resolved beyond TRBD1 or TRBD2, each matching 5 bases. The TCR sequence derives from an adult man with Graves' hyperthyroidism. Sequenced sample: peripheral blood or thyroid tissue (not recorded which). This receptor carries the CDR3 CASSESGTRRVTQYF. The bases read TGTGCCAGCAGTGAATCTGGGACCAGAAGGGTGACCCAGTACTTC.